These T cell receptor beta chains were read from a single sample in a study of CD8+ T cells in alopecia areata. Some clones are missing from TCRdb's copy, which holds only in-frame ones; the method was immunoSEQ multiplex PCR. The sample consists of 100,000 to 150,000 clones, approximately 53% of them appearing once. The input for sequencing was CD4+ T cells sorted from blood, taken at week 0. The receptors stem from a human donor with alopecia areata. Each CDR3 is given with its conserved first and last residue. D genes are given only for firm matches. Where a row states a size, it is once, few, many or the class of an expanded clone; other rows omit it.

V	size	J	D	CDR3	DNA
TRBV6-5	-	TRBJ1-1	-	CASRRENTEAFF	TGTGCCAGCAGGAGAGAGAACACTGAAGCTTTCTTT
TRBV30	-	TRBJ2-7	TRBD2	CAWSEEREGREQYF	TGTGCCTGGAGCGAAGAGCGGGAGGGACGCGAGCAGTACTTC
TRBV29-1	-	TRBJ1-2	TRBD1	CSVEKGRGHGYTF	TGCAGCGTGGAAAAGGGCAGGGGGCATGGCTACACCTTC
TRBV2	-	TRBJ2-5	-	CASSSGFSQETQYF	TGTGCCAGCAGTTCGGGCTTTTCTCAAGAGACCCAGTACTTC
TRBV30	few	TRBJ2-1	TRBD2	CAWNLAGARYEQFF	TGTGCCTGGAATCTAGCGGGAGCAAGGTATGAGCAGTTCTTC
TRBV10-3	-	TRBJ1-1	-	CAISVTQGGVTEAFF	TGTGCCATCAGTGTGACACAGGGAGGTGTCACTGAAGCTTTCTTT
TRBV5-1	few	TRBJ2-1	-	CASSPDSVIYNEQFF	TGCGCCAGCAGCCCGGACAGTGTTATCTACAATGAGCAGTTCTTC
TRBV27	-	TRBJ1-5	-	CASSFSNQPQHF	TGTGCCAGCAGTTTTAGCAATCAGCCCCAGCATTTT
TRBV5-4	-	TRBJ2-3	-	CASSRRATDTQYF	TGTGCCAGCAGCCGACGGGCCACAGATACGCAGTATTTT
TRBV30	-	TRBJ1-2	TRBD1	CAWRTGGSYGYTF	TGTGCCTGGCGGACAGGGGGGAGCTATGGCTACACCTTC
TRBV9	-	TRBJ1-1	TRBD1	CASSTTGTGTEAFF	TGTGCCAGCAGCACAACCGGGACAGGGACTGAAGCTTTCTTT